The sequence of this T cell receptor (beta chain) was determined in a study of radiotherapy plus CTLA-4 blockade in lung cancer. Overall study: Among enrolled patients, under 20% responded and less than 40% achieved disease control.

Overall study findings and caveats: Subsequent to radiotherapy plus ipilimumab, tumor-derived TCR clones underwent expansion in blood. Early blood T cell clone dynamics reportedly forecast response best, with interferon-beta.

In regard to this clone: Its antigen is unknown.

It was focal radiation plus CTLA-4 blockade with ipilimumab that patients with chemo-refractory metastatic non-small-cell lung cancer received. The method was immunoSEQ multiplex PCR; TCRdb's version includes in-frame clones alone and lacks a portion of them. The sample shows tens of thousands of clones, approximately 79% of them seen only once. The CDR3 loop spans 13 amino acids. Germline CDR1 reads MNHEY; CDR2 reads SMNVEV (reference sequence). Trimming took off 7 bases at V and 4 bases at J, with 13 bases between the two ends. Specimen: peripheral blood, collected from a patient treated with radiotherapy plus ipilimumab. This TCR derives from a human donor with non-small cell lung cancer who had a complete response to radiotherapy plus ipilimumab. The chain uses TRBV27 and TRBJ1-1; D possibly corresponds to TRBD1 (5 bases). CDR3 residues: CASTRPGVTEAFF. DNA of the CDR3: TGTGCCAGCACCAGACCGGGGGTCACTGAAGCTTTCTTT.